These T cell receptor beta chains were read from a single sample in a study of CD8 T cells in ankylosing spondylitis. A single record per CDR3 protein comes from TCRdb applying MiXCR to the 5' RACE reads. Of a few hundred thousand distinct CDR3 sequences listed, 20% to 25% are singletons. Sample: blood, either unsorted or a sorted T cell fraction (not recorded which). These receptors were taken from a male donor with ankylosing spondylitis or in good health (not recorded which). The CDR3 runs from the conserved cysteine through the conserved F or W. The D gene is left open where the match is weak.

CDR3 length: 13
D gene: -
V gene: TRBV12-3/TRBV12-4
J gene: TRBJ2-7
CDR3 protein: CASATGGPYEQYF

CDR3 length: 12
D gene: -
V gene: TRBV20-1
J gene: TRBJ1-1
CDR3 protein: CSAPRWDTEAFF

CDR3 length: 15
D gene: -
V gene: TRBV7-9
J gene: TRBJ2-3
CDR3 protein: CASSFKGLNTDTQYF

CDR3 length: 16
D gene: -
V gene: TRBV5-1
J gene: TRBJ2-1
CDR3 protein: CASSLDTGGSYNEQFF

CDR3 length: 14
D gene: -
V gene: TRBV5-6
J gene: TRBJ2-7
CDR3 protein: CASSPTGGEYEQYF

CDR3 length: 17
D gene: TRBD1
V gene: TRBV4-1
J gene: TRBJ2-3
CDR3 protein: CASSQTGTGGFTDTQYF

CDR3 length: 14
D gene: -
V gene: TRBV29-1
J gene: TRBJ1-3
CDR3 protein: CSVDPPGQGNTIYF

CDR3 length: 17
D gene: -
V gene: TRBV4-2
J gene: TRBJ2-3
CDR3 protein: CASSQEDSSLSTDTQYF

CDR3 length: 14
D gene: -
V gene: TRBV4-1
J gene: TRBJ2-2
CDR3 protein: CASSQGVEAGELFF

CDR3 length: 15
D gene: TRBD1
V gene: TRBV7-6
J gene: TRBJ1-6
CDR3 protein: CASSPGQLFNSPLHF

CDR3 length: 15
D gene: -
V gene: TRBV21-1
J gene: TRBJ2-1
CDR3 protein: CASSKGGGPYNEQFF

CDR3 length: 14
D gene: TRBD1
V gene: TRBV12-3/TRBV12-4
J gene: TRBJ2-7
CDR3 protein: CASSLGQGAGEQYF

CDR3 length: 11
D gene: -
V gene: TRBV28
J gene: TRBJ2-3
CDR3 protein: CASRHRAADLF

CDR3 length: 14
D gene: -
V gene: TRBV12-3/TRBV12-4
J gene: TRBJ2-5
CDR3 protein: CASSSGDIQETQYF

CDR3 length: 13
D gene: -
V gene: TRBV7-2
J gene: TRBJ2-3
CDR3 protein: CASSLGGSYTQYF

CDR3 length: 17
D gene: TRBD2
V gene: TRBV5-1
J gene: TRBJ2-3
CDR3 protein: CASSLGTSGGPTDTQYF

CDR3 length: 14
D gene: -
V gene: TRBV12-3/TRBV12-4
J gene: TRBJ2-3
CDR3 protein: CASSSPLGTDTQYF

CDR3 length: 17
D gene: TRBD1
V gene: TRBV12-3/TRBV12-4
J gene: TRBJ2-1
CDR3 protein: CASSGYPQGAIYNEQFF

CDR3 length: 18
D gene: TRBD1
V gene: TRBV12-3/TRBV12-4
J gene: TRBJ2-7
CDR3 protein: CALSLRPPGTGGDYEQYF

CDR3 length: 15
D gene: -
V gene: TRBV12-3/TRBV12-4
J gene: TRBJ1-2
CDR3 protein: CASNLSPAAAGGYTF

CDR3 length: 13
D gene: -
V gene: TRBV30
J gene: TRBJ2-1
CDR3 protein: CAWMGVPNNEQFF

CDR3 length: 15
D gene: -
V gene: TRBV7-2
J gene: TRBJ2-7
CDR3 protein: CASSSRLASLDEQYF

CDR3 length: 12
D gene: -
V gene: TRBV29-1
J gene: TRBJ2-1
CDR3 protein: CSVEAGENEQFF

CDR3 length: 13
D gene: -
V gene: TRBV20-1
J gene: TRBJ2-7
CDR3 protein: CSATSRESYEQYF

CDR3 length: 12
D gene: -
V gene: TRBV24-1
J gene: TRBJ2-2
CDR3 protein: CATSDLFGELFF

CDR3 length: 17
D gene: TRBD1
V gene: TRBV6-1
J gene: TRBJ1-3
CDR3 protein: CASSPFRTGGPGNTIYF